This T cell receptor (beta chain) was sequenced for a study of shared clonotypes between healthy human individuals. Several immunoSEQ plates received, in even portions, the genomic DNA of each subset. Libraries were prepared by immunoSEQ multiplex PCR; TCRdb keeps only in-frame clonotypes and omits some of them. The table includes about 1 million clones, around 75% detected once. The CDR3 consists of 16 residues. Germline CDR1 reads MGHRA; CDR2 reads YSYEKL. The ends lost 5 bases at V and 3 bases at J; junction bases unmatched: 6. Specimen: memory CD4+ T cells sorted from blood. Subset given: CD45RA-negative fraction. This receptor was identified in a man between 18 and 35 years old in good health. V gene TRBV4-1 combines with J gene TRBJ1-6, with 8 bases identical to TRBD1. The CDR3 DNA is TGCGCCAGCAGCTATGGACAGGGCAACTATAATTCACCCCTCCACTTT. Protein product: CASSYGQGNYNSPLHF.